These 21 T cell receptor beta chains were all obtained from the same sample, sequenced in a study of blood T cell repertoires in COVID-19. The data were produced by immunoSEQ multiplex PCR, yet TCRdb's version contains in-frame clones alone and is incomplete. The sample has about 100,000 clones; 85% are singletons. The sample consisted of peripheral blood. The receptor set was obtained from a woman aged 70-85 years with active or convalescent COVID-19.

V gene TRBV19 combines with J gene TRBJ1-5, with D tentatively TRBD1 (5 bases). Germline CDR1 reads LNHDA; CDR2 reads SQIVND (reference sequence). This CDR3 region has 15 residues. The V and J ends lost 7 bases and 0 bases respectively, with 13 bases between them. The CDR3 here is CASIRGGDSNQPQHF. The CDR3 coding sequence is TGTGCCAGTATTAGGGGAGGGGATAGCAATCAGCCCCAGCATTTT.

This clone has a single count. At one end the junction does not follow the germline gene, possibly because of a read error. The chain uses TRBV2 and TRBJ1-2, with TRBD1 identical over 7 bases. This CDR3 is 11 amino acids long. CDR1 and CDR2 from the germline V gene are SNHLY and FYNNEI. The CDR3 coding sequence is TGTGCCAGCAGTGAATGGGACAGACTTTCCTTC. It translates to CASSEWDRLSF.

In its sample, this clone was seen a few times. The chain is built from TRBV11-2 and TRBJ1-1; D gene unclear. Germline CDR1 SGHAT, CDR2 FQNNGV. This CDR3 region has 13 residues. Trimming pared 4 bases from V and 6 bases from J, leaving 12 bases between. The DNA for the CDR3 is TGTGCCAGCAGCTCCAGCACCGGGGCTGAAGCTTTCTTT. Translated, it gives CASSSSTGAEAFF.

V is TRBV25-1 and J is TRBJ1-5, with no clear D. The V gene lost 1 base and the J gene lost 2 bases, with 9 bases spanning the gap. Germline V lookup: CDR1 MGHDK, CDR2 SYGVNS. The CDR3 has 15 residues. For the CDR3, the DNA is TGTGCCAGCAGTGAATGGTCCCAGGGCAATCAGCCCCAGCATTTT. Translating gives CASSEWSQGNQPQHF.

The chain links TRBV24-1 to TRBJ2-6; tentatively, D is TRBD1 (5 bases). The germline V and J ends were trimmed by 3 bases and 4 bases, with 12 bases remaining between them. The CDR3 has 16 amino acids. Germline V lookup: CDR1 KGHDR, CDR2 SFDVKD. As DNA, the CDR3 is TGTGCCACCAGTGATAGCAGGGCATCCGGGGCCAACGTCCTGACTTTC. This codes for CATSDSRASGANVLTF.

This rearrangement joins TRBV18 to TRBJ2-7; 9 positions agree with TRBD2. The CDR3 contains 15 residues. Germline V gene data show CDR1 as KGHSH and CDR2 as LQKENI. J lost 0 bases, V lost 2 bases, and 2 bases had no gene match. In DNA, the CDR3 is TGTGCCAGCTCACCAGATAGCGGGAGCTCCTACGAGCAGTACTTC. This sequence encodes CASSPDSGSSYEQYF.

This clone came up once. DNA for the CDR3: TGTGCCAGCAGTAATTCTTTAGAGACCCAGTACTTC. Translating gives CASSNSLETQYF. This chain joins TRBV12-3 or TRBV12-4 and TRBJ2-5; D gene ambiguous. The CDR3 consists of 12 residues. Trimming took off 5 bases at V and 4 bases at J, with 8 bases between the two ends.

J is TRBJ2-7 and V is TRBV7-2; TRBD1 aligns across 10 bases. CDR1 is SGHTA, CDR2 FQGNSA, per germline. This CDR3 has 15 amino acids. Trimming took 3 bases from V and 7 from J; bases not matched to a gene: 9. The CDR3, as DNA: TGTGCCAGCAGCTTCCGAACCGGGACAGGGGAAGAGCAGTACTTC. Residues: CASSFRTGTGEEQYF.

The V call is TRBV18, the J call TRBJ2-7; 9 bases are shared with TRBD1. This CDR3 spans 15 amino acids. Germline CDR1 KGHSH, CDR2 LQKENI. The J segment lost 3 bases and the V segment lost 0 bases, leaving 3 bases of the junction unmatched. The CDR3: CASSPPGQGYYEQYF. CDR3 nucleotides: TGTGCCAGCTCACCACCGGGACAGGGCTACTACGAGCAGTACTTC.

The genes are TRBV18 and TRBJ2-3, with TRBD1 matching over 7 bases. The V and J ends lost 3 bases and 2 bases, in that order; junction bases with no gene match: 11. This CDR3 contains 17 residues. Looked up from germline, CDR1 is KGHSH and CDR2 is LQKENI. Here the CDR3 reads CASSPSSPGGPTDTQYF. CDR3 nucleotide sequence: TGTGCCAGCTCACCGAGTTCACCAGGGGGTCCCACAGATACGCAGTATTTT.

The chain employs TRBV6-2 or TRBV6-3 and TRBJ2-1; 12 nucleotides align to TRBD2. Germline lookup yields CDR1 MNHEY and CDR2 SVGEGT. This CDR3 is 20 amino acids long. V gave up 6 bases and J gave up 4 bases; unmatched junction bases: 19. This CDR3 is CASSADPSSGRARAYNEQFF. For the CDR3, the DNA is TGTGCCAGCAGCGCTGATCCTTCTAGCGGGAGGGCCCGGGCGTACAATGAGCAGTTCTTC.

This chain connects TRBV7-2 to TRBJ2-7, with a tentative D call TRBD1 (6 bases). V lost 5 bases to trimming and J lost 3 bases, with 11 bases between them. The CDR3 has 13 residues. Germline CDR1 reads SGHTA; CDR2 reads FQGNSA. As DNA, the CDR3 is TGTGCCAGCAGCCCCGGGACAATCTACGAGCAGTACTTC. This gives the protein CASSPGTIYEQYF. Full variable domain (remainder filled in from reference TRBV7-2 and TRBJ2-7): GAGVSQSPSNKVTEKGKDVELRCDPISGHTALYWYRQSLGQGLEFLIYFQGNSAPDKSGLPSDRFSAERTGGSVSTLTIQRTQQEDSAVYLCASSPGTIYEQYFGPGTRLTVT.

This chain links TRBV5-1 with TRBJ2-7; 9 bases match TRBD1. Trimming cost V 5 bases and J 0 bases; bases outside gene matches: 21. The length of the CDR3 is 20 residues. The germline V gene has CDR1 SGHRS and CDR2 YFSETQ. The CDR3 coding sequence is TGCGCCAGCAGTTTTGGCCCGGCGACAGGGGGTCCCGCCCTCTCCTACGAGCAGTACTTC. This translates into CASSFGPATGGPALSYEQYF.

The rearrangement links TRBV4-3 to TRBJ1-1; 8 bases are a match to TRBD1. Germline CDR1 and CDR2: LGHNA and YSLEER. V was pared by 2 bases and J by 3 bases, with 2 bases of the junction left unmatched. The CDR3 contains 14 residues. Here the CDR3 reads CASSQQGADTEAFF. As DNA, the CDR3 is TGCGCCAGCAGCCAACAGGGGGCGGACACTGAAGCTTTCTTT.

This sequence joins TRBV5-6 and TRBJ1-1; 11 nucleotides agree with TRBD1. From germline, CDR1 is SGHDT and CDR2 YYEEEE. After removal of 3 bases from V and 4 bases from J, the junction contained 8 bases not matched to a gene. This CDR3 has 16 residues. The CDR3 coding sequence is TGTGCCAGCAGCTCGTTATCCGGGACAGGGGGCACTGAAGCTTTCTTT. Its protein is CASSSLSGTGGTEAFF.

The genes are TRBV3-1 (or the pseudogene TRBV3-2) and TRBJ2-5; D might be TRBD1 (5 bases). Germline CDR1 reads LGHDT; CDR2 reads YNNKEL (reference sequence). The V and J ends lost 0 bases and 5 bases respectively, with 16 bases between them. The CDR3 spans 16 residues. The CDR3 DNA is TGTGCCAGCAGCCAAGATCGGAGCAGGGTCGGGGAGACCCAGTACTTC. Amino acids: CASSQDRSRVGETQYF.

V is TRBV28 and J is TRBJ2-5; the D gene is possibly TRBD2 (7 bases). Looked up from germline, CDR1 is MDHEN and CDR2 is SYDVKM. The CDR3 contains 16 residues. The V and J ends lost 7 bases and 4 bases respectively, with 22 bases between them. This chain's CDR3 is CASKSGGYRLGETQYF. The CDR3 coding sequence is TGTGCCAGCAAGTCGGGGGGCTACCGCCTTGGAGAGACCCAGTACTTC. Using reference TRBV28 and TRBJ2-5 for the parts outside the CDR3, the full variable domain is DVKVTQSSRYLVKRTGEKVFLECVQDMDHENMFWYRQDPGLGLRLIYFSYDVKMKEKGDIPEGYSVSREKKERFSLILESASTNQTSMYLCASKSGGYRLGETQYFGPGTRLLVL.

The CDR3 sequence is CASSFPRGQNTGELFF. CDR3 DNA sequence: TGTGCCAGCAGCTTTCCCAGGGGGCAGAACACCGGGGAGCTGTTTTTT. J is TRBJ2-2 and V is TRBV7-9; 8 nucleotides match TRBD1. The ends lost 3 bases at V and 1 base at J; junction bases unmatched: 4. The CDR3 length is 16 residues. Germline lookup yields CDR1 SEHNR and CDR2 FQNEAQ (reference sequence).

This chain uses TRBV4-3 with TRBJ2-7; TRBD1 is a possible D gene (6 bases). The CDR3 consists of 14 residues. V lost 1 base and J lost 4, with 11 bases in between. CDR1 and CDR2 from the germline V gene are LGHNA and YSLEER. The CDR3 is CASSQAHQGYEQYF. The CDR3 coding sequence is TGCGCCAGCAGCCAAGCTCATCAGGGGTACGAGCAGTACTTC.

This clone was seen only once. The chain uses TRBV19 and TRBJ2-3; the D is unclear. Germline V gene lookup returns CDR1 LNHDA and CDR2 SQIVND (reference sequence). The CDR3 sequence is 14 residues long. Trimming cost V 11 bases and J 3 bases, with 18 bases left between them. The CDR3 is CASRRSLGTDTQYF. As DNA, the CDR3 is TGTGCCTCCCGGCGGTCCCTCGGGACAGATACGCAGTATTTT.

The genes are TRBV9 and TRBJ1-1; D call uncertain. V dropped 1 base and J dropped 2 bases, with 6 bases sitting between them. Germline V CDR1 and CDR2: SGDLS, YYNGEE. This CDR3 has 13 residues. The CDR3 protein is CASSVIPNTEAFF. As DNA, the CDR3 is TGTGCCAGCAGCGTAATCCCAAACACTGAAGCTTTCTTT. Variable domain in full (rest from reference TRBV9 and TRBJ1-1): DSGVTQTPKHLITATGQRVTLRCSPRSGDLSVYWYQQSLDQGLQFLIQYYNGEERAKGNILERFSAQQFPDLHSELNLSSLELGDSALYFCASSVIPNTEAFFGQGTRLTVV.